This is a list of T cell receptor beta chains from one sample in a study of blood T cell repertoires in COVID-19. Only in-frame clones appear in the TCRdb table, and some are missing; sequencing was by immunoSEQ multiplex PCR. The sample has roughly 200,000 clones, about 85% seen once; the top ten hold under 25%. Material: peripheral blood. These receptors were collected from a man aged 60-69 years with active or convalescent COVID-19. Each CDR3 is given with its conserved first and last residue. Fields, in order: V gene, J gene, clone size, D gene, CDR3 DNA, CDR3 protein. The D gene is left open where the match is weak. The size field is filled for only some rows; it gives once, few, many or a size class.

v_call: TRBV20-1; j_call: TRBJ2-5; clone_size: -; d_call: -; cdr3_nt: TGCAGTGCTAGAGATCGAGAGACCCAGTACTTC; cdr3_aa: CSARDRETQYF
v_call: TRBV19; j_call: TRBJ1-3; clone_size: -; d_call: TRBD1; cdr3_nt: TGTGCCAGTAGTAATCAGGGACAGGGGGCTGGAAACACCATATATTTT; cdr3_aa: CASSNQGQGAGNTIYF
v_call: TRBV5-5; j_call: TRBJ2-2; clone_size: -; d_call: -; cdr3_nt: TGTGCCAGCAGCTTTTGGCACAGCCTCACCGGGGAGCTGTTTTTT; cdr3_aa: CASSFWHSLTGELFF
v_call: TRBV9; j_call: TRBJ1-1; clone_size: -; d_call: -; cdr3_nt: TGTGCCAGCAGCGGAACAGGGTTCGGCACTGAAGCTTTCTTT; cdr3_aa: CASSGTGFGTEAFF
v_call: TRBV19; j_call: TRBJ2-4; clone_size: -; d_call: TRBD2; cdr3_nt: TGTGCCAGTAGACTAGCGGGGACCAAAAACATTCAGTACTTC; cdr3_aa: CASRLAGTKNIQYF
v_call: TRBV5-1; j_call: TRBJ2-3; clone_size: once; d_call: TRBD2; cdr3_nt: TGCGCCAGCAGCCACGGACTAGCGGGGGGCCTGACCACAGATACGCAGTATTTT; cdr3_aa: CASSHGLAGGLTTDTQYF
v_call: TRBV19; j_call: TRBJ1-3; clone_size: -; d_call: -; cdr3_nt: TGTGCCAGTAGTATATCTCTTCCGAGAACTGGAAACACCATATATTTT; cdr3_aa: CASSISLPRTGNTIYF
v_call: TRBV18; j_call: TRBJ1-2; clone_size: -; d_call: TRBD1; cdr3_nt: TGTGCCAGCTCACCTTTATTTGGACAGGGAGACTATGGCTACACCTTC; cdr3_aa: CASSPLFGQGDYGYTF
v_call: TRBV18; j_call: TRBJ2-1; clone_size: -; d_call: TRBD2; cdr3_nt: TGTGCCAGCTCACCGGGACTAGTGGGTAATGAGCAGTTCTTC; cdr3_aa: CASSPGLVGNEQFF
v_call: TRBV2; j_call: TRBJ1-1; clone_size: -; d_call: TRBD1; cdr3_nt: TGTGCCACCCGGCCGGGACAGGGGGCGGGGAACACTGAAGCTTTCTTT; cdr3_aa: CATRPGQGAGNTEAFF
v_call: TRBV7-3; j_call: TRBJ1-1; clone_size: few; d_call: -; cdr3_nt: TGTGCCAGCAGCACCCAGGGAGGGAACACTGAAGCTTTCTTT; cdr3_aa: CASSTQGGNTEAFF
v_call: TRBV6-5; j_call: TRBJ1-1; clone_size: once; d_call: -; cdr3_nt: TGTGCCAGCATCACCCCAGGGCTGAACACTGAAGCTTTCTTT; cdr3_aa: CASITPGLNTEAFF
v_call: TRBV3-1/TRBV3-2; j_call: TRBJ1-3; clone_size: -; d_call: -; cdr3_nt: TGTGCCAGCAGCCATCGACAGTTTCTTGGAAACACCATATATTTT; cdr3_aa: CASSHRQFLGNTIYF
v_call: TRBV4-1; j_call: TRBJ2-7; clone_size: -; d_call: -; cdr3_nt: TGCGCCAGCAGCCAAGTACCCTACAGCCCTTCCTACGAGCAGTACTTC; cdr3_aa: CASSQVPYSPSYEQYF
v_call: TRBV6-5; j_call: TRBJ1-5; clone_size: -; d_call: -; cdr3_nt: TGTGCCAGCAGTTTCAGTGGGAGGGCTGCTCAGCCCCAGCATTTT; cdr3_aa: CASSFSGRAAQPQHF
v_call: TRBV12-5; j_call: TRBJ2-2; clone_size: once; d_call: TRBD1; cdr3_nt: TGTGCTAGTGGTTACCGGGACAGGGGGTTCACCGGGGAGCTGTTTTTT; cdr3_aa: CASGYRDRGFTGELFF
v_call: TRBV9; j_call: TRBJ1-6; clone_size: -; d_call: -; cdr3_nt: TGTGCCAGCAGCGTAGACCCGAGCTCCTATAATTCACCCCTCCACTTT; cdr3_aa: CASSVDPSSYNSPLHF
v_call: TRBV5-1; j_call: TRBJ1-2; clone_size: once; d_call: -; cdr3_nt: TGCGCCAGCAGCTTAGGGCAGGACAATGGCTACACCTTC; cdr3_aa: CASSLGQDNGYTF
v_call: TRBV6-6; j_call: TRBJ1-5; clone_size: -; d_call: -; cdr3_nt: TGTGCCAGCAGTTACTCGGCGACAGGAACGGGTCAGCCCCAGCATTTT; cdr3_aa: CASSYSATGTGQPQHF
v_call: TRBV21-1; j_call: TRBJ1-6; clone_size: -; d_call: -; cdr3_nt: TGTGCCAGCAGCAGACACCCGAGCTCCTATAATTCACCCCTCCACTTT; cdr3_aa: CASSRHPSSYNSPLHF
v_call: TRBV6-5; j_call: TRBJ1-1; clone_size: -; d_call: -; cdr3_nt: TGTGCCAGCAGGGGGACATGGGGCACTGAAGCTTTCTTT; cdr3_aa: CASRGTWGTEAFF
v_call: TRBV7-2; j_call: TRBJ1-2; clone_size: -; d_call: TRBD1; cdr3_nt: TGTGCCAGCAGCTTAGGAGGGACAGGGTATGGCTACACCTTC; cdr3_aa: CASSLGGTGYGYTF
v_call: TRBV11-2; j_call: TRBJ1-6; clone_size: -; d_call: -; cdr3_nt: TGTGCCAGCACCCTGTCCAGCGTTTATAATTCACCCCTCCACTTT; cdr3_aa: CASTLSSVYNSPLHF
v_call: TRBV13; j_call: TRBJ2-1; clone_size: -; d_call: TRBD1; cdr3_nt: TGTGCCAGCAGCTTGTTGGGGACAGGCAACAATGAGCAGTTCTTC; cdr3_aa: CASSLLGTGNNEQFF
v_call: TRBV5-4; j_call: TRBJ2-7; clone_size: -; d_call: -; cdr3_nt: TGTGCCAGCAGCTTGGGAGGGTCTAGCGCCGGACAGCAGTACTTC; cdr3_aa: CASSLGGSSAGQQYF
v_call: TRBV18; j_call: TRBJ1-1; clone_size: -; d_call: -; cdr3_nt: TGTGCCAGCTCACCACAAAGGGGCATGAACACTGAAGCTTTCTTT; cdr3_aa: CASSPQRGMNTEAFF
v_call: TRBV7-2; j_call: TRBJ2-5; clone_size: -; d_call: -; cdr3_nt: TGTGCCAGCAGCTTAACTAGTGGAGAGACCCAGTACTTC; cdr3_aa: CASSLTSGETQYF
v_call: TRBV2; j_call: TRBJ1-1; clone_size: -; d_call: -; cdr3_nt: TGTGCCAGCGAGAGAGAGAACACTGAAGCTTTCTTT; cdr3_aa: CASERENTEAFF
v_call: TRBV27; j_call: TRBJ2-4; clone_size: -; d_call: -; cdr3_nt: TGTGCCAGCAGAGGGTTGAGGGAAAACATTCAGTACTTC; cdr3_aa: CASRGLRENIQYF
v_call: TRBV5-1; j_call: TRBJ2-3; clone_size: -; d_call: TRBD2; cdr3_nt: TGCGCCAGCAGCTTTCTAGCGGGGGGAGATACGCAGTATTTT; cdr3_aa: CASSFLAGGDTQYF
v_call: TRBV27; j_call: TRBJ1-2; clone_size: -; d_call: TRBD1; cdr3_nt: TGTGCCAGCAGCTCCCTCAGCTGGACAGGGTCTAACTATGGCTACACCTTC; cdr3_aa: CASSSLSWTGSNYGYTF
v_call: TRBV29-1; j_call: TRBJ2-5; clone_size: once; d_call: -; cdr3_nt: TGCAGCGCCGGGTCGAGAAGAGAGACCCAGTACTTC; cdr3_aa: CSAGSRRETQYF
v_call: TRBV5-1; j_call: TRBJ2-5; clone_size: -; d_call: TRBD1; cdr3_nt: TGCGCCAGCAGCTTGACAGGGGGTAATCAAGAGACCCAGTACTTC; cdr3_aa: CASSLTGGNQETQYF
v_call: TRBV12-3/TRBV12-4; j_call: TRBJ1-1; clone_size: -; d_call: -; cdr3_nt: TGTGCCAGCAGTTTGGCTCAGAACACTGAAGCTTTCTTT; cdr3_aa: CASSLAQNTEAFF
v_call: TRBV6-7; j_call: TRBJ1-5; clone_size: -; d_call: TRBD1; cdr3_nt: TGTGCCACCCAGACCAAGTCAGGGGGCAGTAGCAATCAGCCCCAGCATTTT; cdr3_aa: CATQTKSGGSSNQPQHF
v_call: TRBV19; j_call: TRBJ1-5; clone_size: -; d_call: TRBD1; cdr3_nt: TGTGCCAGTAGCTACCCGGGACAGGGCCAGCCCCAGCATTTT; cdr3_aa: CASSYPGQGQPQHF
v_call: TRBV3-1/TRBV3-2; j_call: TRBJ2-3; clone_size: -; d_call: TRBD2; cdr3_nt: TGTGCCAGCAGCCAAGATGAGCGGACTAGCGGAAATACGCAGTATTTT; cdr3_aa: CASSQDERTSGNTQYF
v_call: TRBV11-2; j_call: TRBJ2-3; clone_size: -; d_call: TRBD1; cdr3_nt: TGTGCCAGCAGCTTAGGGGACAGTAGCACAGATACGCAGTATTTT; cdr3_aa: CASSLGDSSTDTQYF
v_call: TRBV29-1; j_call: TRBJ2-3; clone_size: -; d_call: TRBD1; cdr3_nt: TGCAGCGTTGAAAATTCCAGGGGGCTGCCAGATACGCAGTATTTT; cdr3_aa: CSVENSRGLPDTQYF
v_call: TRBV27; j_call: TRBJ1-5; clone_size: -; d_call: -; cdr3_nt: TGTGCCAGCAGCAGACTTGGCAATCAGCCCCAGCATTTT; cdr3_aa: CASSRLGNQPQHF
v_call: TRBV19; j_call: TRBJ1-2; clone_size: -; d_call: -; cdr3_nt: TGTGCCAGTAGGATCAGTTCTAACTATGGCTACACCTTC; cdr3_aa: CASRISSNYGYTF
v_call: TRBV3-1/TRBV3-2; j_call: TRBJ2-7; clone_size: once; d_call: TRBD1; cdr3_nt: TGTGCCAGCAGCCAGCCGGGGACAGGGGTCGAGCAGTACTTC; cdr3_aa: CASSQPGTGVEQYF
v_call: TRBV7-3; j_call: TRBJ2-1; clone_size: -; d_call: TRBD1; cdr3_nt: TGTGCCAGCAGCCCTTCGACAGGGGGCAGGGAGCAGTTCTTC; cdr3_aa: CASSPSTGGREQFF
v_call: TRBV9; j_call: TRBJ2-1; clone_size: -; d_call: TRBD1; cdr3_nt: TGTGCCAGCAGCTCGGGACAGGGGCTCAATGAGCAGTTCTTC; cdr3_aa: CASSSGQGLNEQFF
v_call: TRBV6-1; j_call: TRBJ1-2; clone_size: -; d_call: TRBD1; cdr3_nt: TGTGCCAGCAGTGGGCGGACAGGGGGCCGCTACTATGGCTACACCTTC; cdr3_aa: CASSGRTGGRYYGYTF
v_call: TRBV28; j_call: TRBJ1-6; clone_size: few; d_call: TRBD1; cdr3_nt: TGTGCCAGCAGTTCGGGACAGGGAGATTCACCCCTCCACTTT; cdr3_aa: CASSSGQGDSPLHF
v_call: TRBV3-1/TRBV3-2; j_call: TRBJ1-3; clone_size: -; d_call: -; cdr3_nt: TGTGCCAGCAGCCAGGGCGGGAGCTCTGGAAACACCATATATTTT; cdr3_aa: CASSQGGSSGNTIYF
v_call: TRBV7-9; j_call: TRBJ1-1; clone_size: -; d_call: TRBD1; cdr3_nt: TGTGCCAGCAGCTCGTGGGACAGGGGGAACACTGAAGCTTTCTTT; cdr3_aa: CASSSWDRGNTEAFF
v_call: TRBV11-2; j_call: TRBJ1-2; clone_size: few; d_call: TRBD1; cdr3_nt: TGTGCCAGCAGCTTACGTCCCCAGGGGGGCTATGGCTACACCTTC; cdr3_aa: CASSLRPQGGYGYTF
v_call: TRBV29-1; j_call: TRBJ2-2; clone_size: few; d_call: TRBD1; cdr3_nt: TGCAGCGCGACAGGGGAGGTGAACACCGGGGAGCTGTTTTTT; cdr3_aa: CSATGEVNTGELFF
v_call: TRBV5-1; j_call: TRBJ2-7; clone_size: -; d_call: -; cdr3_nt: TGCGCCAGCAAGATGCAGGAGGGCCATGGCGAGCAGTACTTC; cdr3_aa: CASKMQEGHGEQYF
v_call: TRBV7-9; j_call: TRBJ1-1; clone_size: -; d_call: TRBD1; cdr3_nt: TGTGCCAGCAGCCCGGACAGGGAAACTGAAGCTTTCTTT; cdr3_aa: CASSPDRETEAFF
v_call: TRBV5-1; j_call: TRBJ2-5; clone_size: -; d_call: TRBD2; cdr3_nt: TGCGCCAGCAGCTTAGGGACTAGCGGGGCCCAAGAGACCCAGTACTTC; cdr3_aa: CASSLGTSGAQETQYF
v_call: TRBV2; j_call: TRBJ2-1; clone_size: -; d_call: TRBD1; cdr3_nt: TGTGCCAGCAGTGCATTGACAGGGGGCAATGAGCAGTTCTTC; cdr3_aa: CASSALTGGNEQFF
v_call: TRBV3-1/TRBV3-2; j_call: TRBJ2-7; clone_size: -; d_call: -; cdr3_nt: TGTGCCAGCAGCCAAGATCGGACAGCTGAGCAGTACTTC; cdr3_aa: CASSQDRTAEQYF
v_call: TRBV13; j_call: TRBJ2-3; clone_size: -; d_call: TRBD2; cdr3_nt: TGTGCCAGCAGCCCACCGAAGACTAGCGGGGGGGCTTTGCGCACAGATACGCAGTATTTT; cdr3_aa: CASSPPKTSGGALRTDTQYF
v_call: TRBV19; j_call: TRBJ2-5; clone_size: -; d_call: -; cdr3_nt: TGTGCCACTGCGGGTGGACAGAAGATCCAAGAGACCCAGTACTTC; cdr3_aa: CATAGGQKIQETQYF
v_call: TRBV7-9; j_call: TRBJ1-1; clone_size: -; d_call: -; cdr3_nt: TGTGCCAGCAGCCTAGAATTCTCGAACACTGAAGCTTTCTTT; cdr3_aa: CASSLEFSNTEAFF
v_call: TRBV5-1; j_call: TRBJ2-3; clone_size: -; d_call: -; cdr3_nt: TGCGCCAGCAGCTTTTTACAGGGAGCAGATACGCAGTATTTT; cdr3_aa: CASSFLQGADTQYF